A selection of T cell receptor beta chains follows, all from one sample in a study of CD8 T cells in Susac syndrome. TCRdb analysed the immunoSEQ multiplex PCR reads with MiXCR anew, one entry per CDR3 protein. The sample carries around 220,000 distinct CDR3 sequences, around 90% recorded once. The material sequenced was CD8+ T cells from PBMCs. The receptors originated from a human donor with multiple sclerosis. The CDR3 runs from the conserved cysteine through the conserved F or W. A D gene is named only where the DNA matches it firmly. A clone size is listed for some rows: how often the clone was seen (once, few, many), or a class if it is expanded.

cdr3_aa: CASSHSSVGNEGYTF; cdr3_nt: TGCGCCAGCAGCCATTCGTCGGTCGGGAATGAGGGCTACACCTTC; v_call: TRBV4-1; clone_size: .; j_call: TRBJ1-2; d_call: .
cdr3_aa: CASSLGTGEGQPQHF; cdr3_nt: TGTGCCAGCAGCTTAGGGACAGGGGAGGGACAGCCCCAGCATTTT; v_call: TRBV7-9; clone_size: .; j_call: TRBJ1-5; d_call: TRBD1
cdr3_aa: CASSLSAPGQGFQPQHF; cdr3_nt: TGTGCCAGCAGTTTATCGGCCCCCGGACAGGGGTTTCAGCCCCAGCATTTT; v_call: TRBV27; clone_size: .; j_call: TRBJ1-5; d_call: TRBD1
cdr3_aa: CASTMSGGAYNEQFF; cdr3_nt: TGTGCCAGCACTATGAGCGGGGGGGCCTACAATGAGCAGTTCTTC; v_call: TRBV12-3/TRBV12-4; clone_size: .; j_call: TRBJ2-1; d_call: TRBD2
cdr3_aa: CASCPRERETQYF; cdr3_nt: TGTGCCAGCTGCCCGCGGGAACGAGAGACCCAGTACTTC; v_call: TRBV13; clone_size: .; j_call: TRBJ2-5; d_call: .
cdr3_aa: CASSPTIGYEQYF; cdr3_nt: TGTGCCAGCAGCCCCACCATTGGCTACGAGCAGTACTTC; v_call: TRBV7-9; clone_size: .; j_call: TRBJ2-7; d_call: .
cdr3_aa: CASSLAANPFNYGYTF; cdr3_nt: TGTGCCAGCAGCTTAGCGGCCAACCCCTTCAACTATGGCTACACCTTC; v_call: TRBV7-9; clone_size: .; j_call: TRBJ1-2; d_call: .
cdr3_aa: CASRRANEKLFF; cdr3_nt: TGTGCCAGTAGGCGCGCGAATGAAAAACTGTTTTTT; v_call: TRBV19; clone_size: .; j_call: TRBJ1-4; d_call: .
cdr3_aa: CASSHRSAGVWGQFF; cdr3_nt: TGTGCCAGCAGCCACCGATCGGCGGGGGTCTGGGGGCAGTTCTTC; v_call: TRBV5-6; clone_size: .; j_call: TRBJ2-1; d_call: TRBD2
cdr3_aa: CASSFKGLADTQYF; cdr3_nt: TGTGCCAGCAGTTTCAAGGGTTTGGCAGATACGCAGTATTTT; v_call: TRBV6-5; clone_size: .; j_call: TRBJ2-3; d_call: .
cdr3_aa: CASSLGQGVLEQYF; cdr3_nt: TGTGCCAGCAGTCTGGGACAGGGGGTCCTCGAGCAGTACTTC; v_call: TRBV6-6; clone_size: .; j_call: TRBJ2-7; d_call: TRBD1
cdr3_aa: CAWSEIRSITGELFF; cdr3_nt: TGTGCCTGGAGTGAAATCAGGAGTATCACCGGGGAGCTGTTTTTT; v_call: TRBV30; clone_size: once; j_call: TRBJ2-2; d_call: .
cdr3_aa: CASSVEASGSLYNEQFF; cdr3_nt: TGTGCCAGCAGCGTAGAAGCTAGCGGGAGCCTCTACAATGAGCAGTTCTTC; v_call: TRBV9; clone_size: .; j_call: TRBJ2-1; d_call: TRBD2
cdr3_aa: CASSTSPGNEQFF; cdr3_nt: TGTGCCAGTTCAACCTCCCCGGGGAATGAGCAGTTCTTC; v_call: TRBV19; clone_size: .; j_call: TRBJ2-1; d_call: .
cdr3_aa: CASSWGTSGAYEQYF; cdr3_nt: TGTGCCAGCAGCTGGGGGACTAGCGGGGCCTACGAGCAGTACTTC; v_call: TRBV5-6; clone_size: .; j_call: TRBJ2-7; d_call: TRBD2
cdr3_aa: CASRPQGAGGYTF; cdr3_nt: TGCGCCAGCAGGCCACAGGGGGCGGGTGGCTACACCTTC; v_call: TRBV4-1; clone_size: .; j_call: TRBJ1-2; d_call: TRBD1
cdr3_aa: CASSSPRTARHGELFF; cdr3_nt: TGTGCCAGCTCCTCGCCCCGGACTGCCAGGCACGGGGAGCTGTTTTTT; v_call: TRBV5-8; clone_size: .; j_call: TRBJ2-2; d_call: .
cdr3_aa: CASSSRTGLNTEAFF; cdr3_nt: TGTGCCAGCTCATCCAGGACAGGGCTGAACACTGAAGCTTTCTTT; v_call: TRBV18; clone_size: .; j_call: TRBJ1-1; d_call: TRBD1
cdr3_aa: CASSNRQTGWETQYF; cdr3_nt: TGTGCCAGTAGTAATCGACAAACGGGATGGGAGACCCAGTACTTC; v_call: TRBV19; clone_size: .; j_call: TRBJ2-5; d_call: .
cdr3_aa: CASGPTRNNEQFF; cdr3_nt: TGTGCTAGTGGCCCAACCCGGAACAATGAGCAGTTCTTC; v_call: TRBV12-5; clone_size: once; j_call: TRBJ2-1; d_call: .
cdr3_aa: CASSSPHSQNYGYTF; cdr3_nt: TGTGCCAGCAGCTCGCCACACTCACAGAACTATGGCTACACCTTC; v_call: TRBV5-4; clone_size: .; j_call: TRBJ1-2; d_call: .
cdr3_aa: CASSQDAPSGSQSYEQYF; cdr3_nt: TGTGCCAGCAGCCAAGATGCCCCTAGCGGGAGTCAGTCCTACGAGCAGTACTTC; v_call: TRBV4-2; clone_size: .; j_call: TRBJ2-7; d_call: TRBD2
cdr3_aa: CASSFPSLSSYNEQFF; cdr3_nt: TGTGCCAGCAGTTTCCCCAGCCTAAGCTCCTACAATGAGCAGTTCTTC; v_call: TRBV12-3/TRBV12-4; clone_size: .; j_call: TRBJ2-1; d_call: .
cdr3_aa: CASTSTSGATYEQYF; cdr3_nt: TGTGCCAGTACCTCGACTAGCGGAGCTACCTACGAGCAGTACTTC; v_call: TRBV19; clone_size: .; j_call: TRBJ2-7; d_call: TRBD2
cdr3_aa: CASSLRASGRANTGELFF; cdr3_nt: TGTGCCAGCAGCTTGCGGGCAAGCGGGAGGGCGAACACCGGGGAGCTGTTTTTT; v_call: TRBV11-2; clone_size: .; j_call: TRBJ2-2; d_call: TRBD2
cdr3_aa: CASSLTVPHDGYTF; cdr3_nt: TGTGCCAGCAGCCTGACGGTCCCCCATGATGGCTACACCTTC; v_call: TRBV5-6; clone_size: .; j_call: TRBJ1-2; d_call: .
cdr3_aa: CASSLTGVPSEQYF; cdr3_nt: TGTGCCAGCAGCTTGACCGGGGTACCCAGCGAGCAGTACTTC; v_call: TRBV7-9; clone_size: .; j_call: TRBJ2-7; d_call: .
cdr3_aa: CASSLAPEGQPQHF; cdr3_nt: TGTGCCAGCAGCTTAGCTCCCGAGGGTCAGCCCCAGCATTTT; v_call: TRBV7-9; clone_size: .; j_call: TRBJ1-5; d_call: .
cdr3_aa: CASSAYREEQFF; cdr3_nt: TGTGCCAGCAGTGCCTACAGGGAGGAGCAGTTCTTC; v_call: TRBV2; clone_size: .; j_call: TRBJ2-1; d_call: .
cdr3_aa: CSVEAGGINEQFF; cdr3_nt: TGCAGCGTCGAAGCGGGGGGGATTAATGAGCAGTTCTTC; v_call: TRBV29-1; clone_size: .; j_call: TRBJ2-1; d_call: TRBD2
cdr3_aa: CASSSQRALTYNEQFF; cdr3_nt: TGTGCCAGCAGTTCACAGAGAGCACTGACCTACAATGAGCAGTTCTTC; v_call: TRBV27; clone_size: .; j_call: TRBJ2-1; d_call: .
cdr3_aa: CASSVGGEHEQYF; cdr3_nt: TGTGCCAGCAGCGTAGGGGGGGAGCACGAGCAGTACTTC; v_call: TRBV9; clone_size: .; j_call: TRBJ2-7; d_call: .
cdr3_aa: CASSQDFPSTDTQYF; cdr3_nt: TGTGCCAGCAGCCAAGATTTTCCGAGCACAGATACGCAGTATTTT; v_call: TRBV4-2; clone_size: .; j_call: TRBJ2-3; d_call: .
cdr3_aa: CASSQGGIASGNTIYF; cdr3_nt: TGTGCCAGCAGCCAAGGGGGAATTGCCTCTGGAAACACCATATATTTT; v_call: TRBV4-2; clone_size: .; j_call: TRBJ1-3; d_call: .
cdr3_aa: CASSVSDSLGDEQFF; cdr3_nt: TGTGCCAGCAGCGTATCGGATAGTTTGGGAGATGAGCAGTTCTTC; v_call: TRBV9; clone_size: .; j_call: TRBJ2-1; d_call: .
cdr3_aa: CASSFQGADTEAFF; cdr3_nt: TGTGCCAGCAGTTTTCAGGGGGCTGACACTGAAGCTTTCTTT; v_call: TRBV2; clone_size: once; j_call: TRBJ1-1; d_call: TRBD1
cdr3_aa: CASSGGNPQETQYF; cdr3_nt: TGTGCCAGCAGCGGAGGGAACCCGCAAGAGACCCAGTACTTC; v_call: TRBV9; clone_size: .; j_call: TRBJ2-5; d_call: .
cdr3_aa: CATSRDRGLATDTQYF; cdr3_nt: TGTGCCACCAGCAGAGATAGGGGACTAGCCACAGATACGCAGTATTTT; v_call: TRBV15; clone_size: .; j_call: TRBJ2-3; d_call: TRBD2
cdr3_aa: CSVEGTDYSHQREQYF; cdr3_nt: TGCAGCGTTGAAGGGACTGACTACTCCCATCAAAGAGAGCAGTACTTC; v_call: TRBV29-1; clone_size: .; j_call: TRBJ2-7; d_call: .
cdr3_aa: CASSQDRSSYEQYF; cdr3_nt: TGCGCCAGCAGCCAAGATCGGAGCTCCTACGAGCAGTACTTC; v_call: TRBV4-3; clone_size: .; j_call: TRBJ2-7; d_call: .
cdr3_aa: CASSPVRLYYEQYF; cdr3_nt: TGTGCCAGCAGCCCCGTCCGCTTGTACTACGAGCAGTACTTC; v_call: TRBV3-1; clone_size: .; j_call: TRBJ2-7; d_call: .
cdr3_aa: CASSPMVNTEAFF; cdr3_nt: TGCGCCAGCAGTCCGATGGTGAACACTGAAGCTTTCTTT; v_call: TRBV4-1; clone_size: .; j_call: TRBJ1-1; d_call: .
cdr3_aa: CSVEPLAGESGELFF; cdr3_nt: TGCAGCGTTGAACCCCTAGCGGGAGAGTCCGGGGAGCTGTTTTTT; v_call: TRBV29-1; clone_size: .; j_call: TRBJ2-2; d_call: TRBD2
cdr3_aa: CSVQGPIGIADTQYF; cdr3_nt: TGCAGTGTTCAGGGCCCTATAGGGATAGCAGATACGCAGTATTTT; v_call: TRBV20-1; clone_size: .; j_call: TRBJ2-3; d_call: .
cdr3_aa: CASSRPGSGIEAFF; cdr3_nt: TGTGCCAGCAGCCGCCCGGGCAGCGGGATAGAAGCTTTCTTT; v_call: TRBV3-1; clone_size: once; j_call: TRBJ1-1; d_call: .
cdr3_aa: CASSQVTPVVSATNEKLFF; cdr3_nt: TGCGCCAGCAGCCAAGTAACCCCGGTGGTGTCTGCAACTAATGAAAAACTGTTTTTT; v_call: TRBV4-1; clone_size: .; j_call: TRBJ1-4; d_call: .
cdr3_aa: CASRGLAGPLGNNEQFF; cdr3_nt: TGTGCCAGCAGGGGACTAGCGGGGCCCCTGGGGAATAATGAGCAGTTCTTC; v_call: TRBV12-3/TRBV12-4; clone_size: .; j_call: TRBJ2-1; d_call: TRBD2
cdr3_aa: CASSSLAGGPLYEQYF; cdr3_nt: TGTGCCAGCAGTTCTTTAGCGGGAGGGCCCCTCTACGAGCAGTACTTC; v_call: TRBV27; clone_size: .; j_call: TRBJ2-7; d_call: TRBD2
cdr3_aa: CAISKKTRPNTEAFF; cdr3_nt: TGTGCCATCAGCAAGAAGACCAGACCGAACACTGAAGCTTTCTTT; v_call: TRBV10-3; clone_size: .; j_call: TRBJ1-1; d_call: .
cdr3_aa: CASRQGEAFF; cdr3_nt: TGTGCCAGCCGACAGGGTGAAGCTTTCTTT; v_call: TRBV2; clone_size: few; j_call: TRBJ1-1; d_call: TRBD1